This T cell receptor (beta chain) appears in the sequencing data of a study of early T cells in non-severe SARS-CoV-2 infection. Study information: The chains were unpaired, and the sequenced material was bulk RNA from unsorted whole blood.

The V and J ends lost 4 bases and 0 bases respectively, with 7 bases between them. The CDR3 consists of 15 residues. Per germline, CDR1 LNHDA and CDR2 SQIVND (reference sequence). Study observations and caveats: There was a bias toward anti-spike CD8 responses in VDJdb matching, which missed private and CD4 specificities.

Separate cDNA molecules each had unique molecular identifiers attached to them. TCRdb fed the 5' RACE reads into MiXCR, producing one record per CDR3 protein. In the table there are fewer than 60,000 distinct CDR3 sequences, 10% to 15% of which are singletons. This clonotype has ten or more counts. Its target is not known. The TCR originated in an adult who was a healthcare worker with PCR-confirmed SARS-CoV-2 infection or an uninfected control (not recorded which). The sample consisted of whole blood. The gene calls are TRBV19 and TRBJ2-6; TRBD2 is a possible D gene (5 bases). CDR3 amino acids: CASSNEGSGANVLTF. DNA for the CDR3: TGTGCCAGTAGTAATGAGGGCTCTGGGGCCAACGTCCTGACTTTC. The variable domain in full, with the rest retrieved from reference TRBV19 and TRBJ2-6, is DGGITQSPKYLFRKEGQNVTLSCEQNLNHDAMYWYRQDPGQGLRLIYYSQIVNDFQKGDIAEGYSVSREKKESFPLTVTSAQKNPTAFYLCASSNEGSGANVLTFGAGSRLTVL.